This T cell receptor (beta chain) was documented in a study of cytomegalovirus exposure and HLA in healthy donors. General study results and limits: The study flagged around 150 TCR beta chains as cytomegalovirus-associated.

Germline V CDR1 and CDR2: MGHRA, YSYEKL. The CDR3 loop spans 16 amino acids. Deletions cut 2 bases from V and 3 bases from J, with 15 bases between. Both 60 Vbeta primers and 13 Jbeta primers went into the PCR. Method: immunoSEQ multiplex PCR; TCRdb's copy keeps in-frame clones and lacks some. The data show 65,000 to 100,000 clones, around 79% seen once. This clone was found once. Its specificity is unknown. The rearrangement uses TRBV4-1 and TRBJ2-3; possible D gene TRBD1, 6 bases. The origin of this receptor is a female donor in good health and CMV-seronegative. Sequenced input: PBMCs. CDR3 region: CASSQKEHRETDTQYF. In DNA, the CDR3 is TGCGCCAGCAGCCAAAAGGAGCACAGGGAAACAGATACGCAGTATTTT.